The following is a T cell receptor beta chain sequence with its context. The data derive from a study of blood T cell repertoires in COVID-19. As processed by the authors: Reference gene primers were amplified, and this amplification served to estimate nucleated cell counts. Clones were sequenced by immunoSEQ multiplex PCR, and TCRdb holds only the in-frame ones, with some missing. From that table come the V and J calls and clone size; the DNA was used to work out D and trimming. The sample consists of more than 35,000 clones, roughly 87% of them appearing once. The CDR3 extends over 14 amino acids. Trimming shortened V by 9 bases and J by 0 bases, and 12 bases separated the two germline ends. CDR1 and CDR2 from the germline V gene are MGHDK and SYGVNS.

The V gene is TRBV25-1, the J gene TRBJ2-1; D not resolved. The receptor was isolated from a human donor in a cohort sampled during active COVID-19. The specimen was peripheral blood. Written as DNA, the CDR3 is TGTGCCAGAACTACCACGAGCTCCTACAATGAGCAGTTCTTC. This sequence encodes CARTTTSSYNEQFF.